This T cell receptor (beta chain) was identified in a study of control samples from healthy donors and cancer patients. With 3 bases removed from V and 4 bases from J, the gap between germline ends came to 6 bases. The CDR3 has 12 amino acids. Germline V gene data show CDR1 as WSHSY and CDR2 as SAAADI. The data were produced by immunoSEQ multiplex PCR, yet TCRdb's version contains in-frame clones alone and is incomplete. Seen here are some 40,000 clones, over 70% observed once, and the top ten hold roughly 21%. The chain links TRBV10-2 to TRBJ1-2; D call uncertain. Input material: PBMCs. This receptor was obtained from a woman aged 55-70 years with lung cancer. The DNA of the CDR3 is TGCGCCAGCAGTGAACCAGTCTATGGCTACACCTTC. Protein: CASSEPVYGYTF.